The rows below give T cell receptor beta chains drawn from one sample of a study of blood T cell repertoires in COVID-19. TCRdb's table, derived via immunoSEQ multiplex PCR, lists solely in-frame clones and lacks some. The top ten clones hold approximately 4.7% of a sample with approximately 30,000 clones, about 93% of them seen once. The sequencing input was peripheral blood. Receptors were obtained from a human donor in a cohort sampled during active COVID-19. CDR3s include the opening cysteine and the closing phenylalanine or tryptophan. The order of the fields is J gene, clone size, D gene, V gene, CDR3 DNA, CDR3 protein. D genes are given only for firm matches. Clone size is not always given. Where it is, it says once, few, many or a class for expanded clones.

j_gene: TRBJ2-1; abundance: -; d_gene: -; v_gene: TRBV5-1; CDR3nt: TGCGCCAGCAGCCGACTAGGAATCGGGGTCGATGAGCAGTTCTTC; CDR3aa: CASSRLGIGVDEQFF
j_gene: TRBJ2-4; abundance: -; d_gene: -; v_gene: TRBV7-8; CDR3nt: TGTGCCAGCAGCTTAGTTAGAAAAAACATTCAGTACTTC; CDR3aa: CASSLVRKNIQYF
j_gene: TRBJ2-1; abundance: -; d_gene: TRBD2; v_gene: TRBV19; CDR3nt: TGTGCCAGTAGCCCGGGTTGGACTAGCCTTATTAACAATGAGCAGTTCTTC; CDR3aa: CASSPGWTSLINNEQFF
j_gene: TRBJ1-4; abundance: -; d_gene: -; v_gene: TRBV10-3; CDR3nt: TGTGCCATTAGCAACTTCGGGGGGAATGAAAAACTGTTTTTT; CDR3aa: CAISNFGGNEKLFF
j_gene: TRBJ2-1; abundance: few; d_gene: TRBD2; v_gene: TRBV3-1/TRBV3-2; CDR3nt: TGTGCCAGCACCTTATTCCGGCCGGGGGGCAATGAGCAGTTCTTC; CDR3aa: CASTLFRPGGNEQFF
j_gene: TRBJ2-2; abundance: -; d_gene: TRBD2; v_gene: TRBV29-1; CDR3nt: TGCAGCGTTGAACACCCGGGACTAGCGGGAGTTGGAACCGGGGAGCTGTTTTTT; CDR3aa: CSVEHPGLAGVGTGELFF
j_gene: TRBJ1-6; abundance: -; d_gene: TRBD1; v_gene: TRBV4-1; CDR3nt: TGCGCCAGCAGCCTTCCCGGGACAGCGGATTCACCCCTCCACTTT; CDR3aa: CASSLPGTADSPLHF
j_gene: TRBJ2-7; abundance: -; d_gene: TRBD1; v_gene: TRBV5-1; CDR3nt: TGCGCCAGCAGCCCTGGGGACAGCCTCTACGAGCAGTACTTC; CDR3aa: CASSPGDSLYEQYF
j_gene: TRBJ2-7; abundance: -; d_gene: TRBD1; v_gene: TRBV19; CDR3nt: TGTGCCAGTAGTTTCCGAGGGACAGAGACCTCCTACGAGCAGTACTTC; CDR3aa: CASSFRGTETSYEQYF
j_gene: TRBJ1-4; abundance: -; d_gene: TRBD1; v_gene: TRBV6-5; CDR3nt: TGTGCCAGCAGAGGTGACAGGGATGGTGAAAAACTGTTTTTT; CDR3aa: CASRGDRDGEKLFF
j_gene: TRBJ1-1; abundance: few; d_gene: TRBD1; v_gene: TRBV19; CDR3nt: TGTGCCAGTAGTATAGGGCAGGGGGCCCTCGGCACTGAAGCTTTCTTT; CDR3aa: CASSIGQGALGTEAFF
j_gene: TRBJ2-5; abundance: -; d_gene: -; v_gene: TRBV29-1; CDR3nt: TGCAGCGTAGATGACAGGCAAGAGACCCAGTACTTC; CDR3aa: CSVDDRQETQYF
j_gene: TRBJ2-2; abundance: -; d_gene: -; v_gene: TRBV10-2; CDR3nt: TGCGCCAGCAGCTATAGATATACCGGGGAGCTGTTTTTT; CDR3aa: CASSYRYTGELFF
j_gene: TRBJ1-5; abundance: -; d_gene: TRBD1; v_gene: TRBV6-5; CDR3nt: TGTGCCAGCCGGACAGGGGCTCAGCCCCAGCATTTT; CDR3aa: CASRTGAQPQHF
j_gene: TRBJ2-3; abundance: -; d_gene: TRBD1; v_gene: TRBV5-6; CDR3nt: TGTGCCAGCAGCTTGGATACAGGGGAGACAGATACGCAGTATTTT; CDR3aa: CASSLDTGETDTQYF
j_gene: TRBJ2-5; abundance: once; d_gene: -; v_gene: TRBV10-3; CDR3nt: TGTGCCATCAGCAGGGGTTTAGAAGCCTTTAAAGAGACCCAGTACTTC; CDR3aa: CAISRGLEAFKETQYF
j_gene: TRBJ2-7; abundance: -; d_gene: TRBD1; v_gene: TRBV19; CDR3nt: TGTGCCAGTAGATCACAGGGGTCCCACGAGCAGTACTTC; CDR3aa: CASRSQGSHEQYF